This entry concerns a single TCR beta chain. Participant reports of clinical history set cohort assignment. Someone with COVID-19 had been met by exposed participants within 2 weeks before study entry. These data are taken from a study of blood T cell repertoires in COVID-19. Study-level background: Sources were T cells, B-cell-depleted T cells, or PBMCs; the material itself was cDNA or gDNA.

The CDR3 extends over 14 amino acids. CDR1 and CDR2 (germline): LNHDA, SQIVND (reference sequence). Trimming removed 6 bases from V and 0 bases from J; junction bases left unmatched: 5. In the original analysis: Cell counts per sample came from amplifying reference gene primers. The protocol was immunoSEQ multiplex PCR, while the TCRdb copy is restricted to in-frame clones and leaves out a portion. V and J calls and clone size follow that table, whereas D and trimming were derived from the DNA. The data hold some 200,000 clones, with roughly 80% observed a single time. J is TRBJ2-7 and V is TRBV19; 7 bases fit TRBD1. The clonotype comes from a woman aged 50 to 60 who had been exposed to COVID-19. What was sequenced was PBMCs or T cells enriched from blood (not recorded which). CDR3 residues: CASSPTGLSYEQYF. In DNA form, the CDR3 reads TGTGCCAGTAGCCCGACAGGGCTCTCCTACGAGCAGTACTTC.